The rows below give T cell receptor beta chains drawn from one sample of a study of siplizumab effects on memory and regulatory T cells. TCRdb keeps only in-frame clones here, not all; method: immunoSEQ multiplex PCR. This sample has tens of thousands of clones, with about 93% found just once. The sample comprised non-Treg CD4+ T cells sorted from blood. The receptors stem from a human donor in good health. The CDR3 runs from the conserved cysteine through the conserved F or W. A D gene is named only where the DNA matches it firmly. The listing skips clone size in some rows; elsewhere it reads once, few, many or a size class.

V gene,clone size,D gene,J gene,CDR3 protein,CDR3 DNA
TRBV5-1,-,-,TRBJ1-6,CASSLADAGPYNSPLHF,TGCGCCAGCAGCTTGGCCGATGCGGGTCCTTATAATTCACCCCTCCACTTT
TRBV11-2,-,TRBD1,TRBJ2-7,CASSLVWDSPYEQYF,TGTGCCAGCAGCTTAGTTTGGGACAGCCCCTACGAGCAGTACTTC
TRBV11-3,-,TRBD2,TRBJ2-5,CASSLPLAGVTYF,TGTGCCAGCAGCTTGCCGCTAGCGGGGGTGACCTACTTC
TRBV5-8,-,-,TRBJ1-2,CASSLSGLGAYGYTF,TGTGCCAGCAGCTTGTCGGGCCTGGGGGCCTATGGCTACACCTTC
TRBV28,-,-,TRBJ1-1,CASSWQAFGAFF,TGTGCCAGCAGTTGGCAGGCCTTCGGAGCTTTCTTT
TRBV6-5,-,-,TRBJ1-5,CASSYSGFNQPQHF,TGTGCCAGCAGTTACTCAGGATTTAATCAGCCCCAGCATTTT
TRBV28,-,-,TRBJ1-5,CASSLSAGTNQPQHF,TGTGCCAGCAGTTTATCCGCAGGGACCAATCAGCCCCAGCATTTT
TRBV7-9,-,-,TRBJ1-4,CASSLEAGKREKLFF,TGTGCCAGCAGCTTAGAGGCCGGGAAACGTGAAAAACTGTTTTTT
TRBV4-2,-,TRBD1,TRBJ1-1,CASSQEGQGNTEAFF,TGTGCCAGCAGCCAAGAAGGACAGGGGAACACTGAAGCTTTCTTT
TRBV7-3,-,TRBD1,TRBJ2-1,CASSLLRTGDYNEQFF,TGTGCCAGCAGCTTACTCAGGACAGGGGACTACAATGAGCAGTTCTTC
TRBV12-5,-,TRBD1,TRBJ2-2,CASGPRTGNTGELFF,TGTGCTAGTGGTCCTAGGACAGGGAACACCGGGGAGCTGTTTTTT
TRBV9,once,TRBD2,TRBJ2-7,CASSVGERLAGGGEQYF,TGTGCCAGCAGCGTAGGGGAACGACTAGCGGGAGGTGGCGAGCAGTACTTC
TRBV6-5,-,-,TRBJ2-1,CASSYGDWYNEQFF,TGTGCCAGCAGTTACGGGGACTGGTACAATGAGCAGTTCTTC
TRBV6-5,once,TRBD1,TRBJ2-7,CASSYSGQGPYEQYF,TGTGCCAGCAGTTACTCGGGACAGGGGCCGTACGAGCAGTACTTC
TRBV6-5,-,TRBD1,TRBJ2-7,CASTTGAPTSKQYF,TGTGCCAGCACCACAGGGGCCCCTACGAGCAAGCAGTACTTC
TRBV6-5,-,-,TRBJ2-7,CASSRVRLYEQYF,TGTGCCAGCAGCCGGGTGCGTCTCTACGAGCAGTACTTC
TRBV5-6,-,TRBD2,TRBJ2-2,CASSLQTSGTYTGELFF,TGTGCCAGCAGCTTGCAGACTAGCGGGACGTACACCGGGGAGCTGTTTTTT
TRBV29-1,-,TRBD1,TRBJ2-7,CSVRDSGSYEQYF,TGCAGCGTTAGGGACAGCGGTTCCTACGAGCAGTACTTC
TRBV2,-,TRBD2,TRBJ2-7,CAGGDSYEQYF,TGTGCCGGGGGGGATTCCTACGAGCAGTACTTC
TRBV27,-,TRBD1,TRBJ2-7,CASSSTTGAAYEQYF,TGTGCCAGCAGTTCCACGACAGGGGCCGCCTACGAGCAGTACTTC